The 26 T cell receptor beta chains below come from one sample, sequenced in a study of long-term antiretroviral therapy in people with HIV. With survey level as its setting, the immunoSEQ assay was v3.0. Data came from immunoSEQ multiplex PCR; TCRdb stores just in-frame clones and leaves some out. Of 25,000 to 30,000 clones detected, more than 80% appear once; the ten largest clones hold around 8.2%. The source was unsorted PBMCs, collected 3 years after starting antiretroviral therapy. The receptor set was obtained from a middle-aged man with HIV.

The chain carries TRBV6-1 and TRBJ1-1; 8 bases agree with TRBD1. The trim removed 4 bases at V and 6 bases at J, leaving 10 bases unmatched. Per germline, CDR1 MNHNS and CDR2 SASEGT. The CDR3 spans 15 residues. The CDR3 loop is CASSVYAGGTPEAFF. CDR3 nucleotide sequence: TGTGCCAGCAGTGTGTATGCAGGGGGCACCCCTGAAGCTTTCTTT.

This chain joins TRBV5-1 and TRBJ1-1; D remains unclear. Germline loops: CDR1 SGHRS, CDR2 YFSETQ. Trimming left V 6 bases short and J 1 base short, with 13 bases between. This CDR3 has 14 residues. The CDR3 reads CASTNTGGNTEAFF. The CDR3 DNA sequence: TGCGCCAGCACCAATACGGGAGGGAACACTGAAGCTTTCTTT. The full variable domain, with the rest looked up from reference TRBV5-1 and TRBJ1-1, is KAGVTQTPRYLIKTRGQQVTLSCSPISGHRSVSWYQQTPGQGLQFLFEYFSETQRNKGNFPGRFSGRQFSNSRSEMNVSTLELGDSALYLCASTNTGGNTEAFFGQGTRLTVV.

The V call is TRBV25-1, the J call TRBJ1-2; no clear D gene. V was pared by 4 bases and J by 7 bases, with 10 bases between. This CDR3 comprises 12 residues. CDR1 and CDR2 (germline): MGHDK, SYGVNS. DNA of the CDR3: TGTGCCAGCAGTGCCGGGGATGGTGGCTACACCTTC. It translates to CASSAGDGGYTF.

The chain joins TRBV25-1 to TRBJ2-3; D call uncertain. Per germline, CDR1 MGHDK and CDR2 SYGVNS. The CDR3 sequence is 13 residues long. Between the trimmed V and J ends, which lost 6 bases and 4 bases, there was a span of 11 bases. The CDR3 reads CASSESGPDTQYF. Written as DNA, the CDR3 is TGTGCCAGCAGCGAGTCGGGCCCAGATACGCAGTATTTT.

This clone has a single count. The chain uses TRBV28 and TRBJ2-1; TRBD2 is a possible D gene (6 bases). Per germline, CDR1 MDHEN and CDR2 SYDVKM. Trimming removed 3 bases at V and 0 bases at J, with 12 bases between. There are 16 residues in the CDR3. Here the CDR3 reads CASSLIAGSSYNEQFF. DNA of the CDR3: TGTGCCAGCAGTTTGATTGCGGGGAGCTCCTACAATGAGCAGTTCTTC.

The chain couples TRBV6-1 to TRBJ2-7; 7 nucleotides align to TRBD2. The CDR3 spans 14 residues. V gave up 4 bases and J gave up 6 bases; unmatched junction bases: 9. Germline V gene lookup returns CDR1 MNHNS and CDR2 SASEGT. CDR3 DNA sequence: TGTGCCAGCAGTGCAGGGACTACAATTTCCGAGCAGTACTTC. This codes for CASSAGTTISEQYF.

Judged by abundance, this clone is medium-sized. V and J are TRBV13 and TRBJ2-7; no clear D gene. V was shortened by 0 bases and J by 6 bases, with 12 bases between the two germline ends. This CDR3 contains 14 residues. CDR1 and CDR2 from the germline V gene are PRHDT and FYEKMQ (reference sequence). The CDR3 DNA follows: TGTGCCAGCAGCTTAGGGAAGGGTCTTGGCGAGCAGTACTTC. Amino acid sequence: CASSLGKGLGEQYF. The variable domain in full, with the rest retrieved from reference TRBV13 and TRBJ2-7, is AAGVIQSPRHLIKEKRETATLKCYPIPRHDTVYWYQQGPGQDPQFLISFYEKMQSDKGSIPDRFSAQQFSDYHSELNMSSLELGDSALYFCASSLGKGLGEQYFGPGTRLTVT.

J is TRBJ2-2 and V is TRBV5-5; D is unclear. Germline CDR1 is SGHKS and CDR2 is YYEKEE (reference sequence). The CDR3 is made up of 12 amino acids. Trimming removed 0 bases from V and 7 bases from J, with 4 bases in between. For the CDR3, the DNA is TGTGCCAGCAGCTTGGGAGTCGGGGAGCTGTTTTTT. Amino acid sequence: CASSLGVGELFF.

V usage is TRBV10-3 and J usage is TRBJ2-2; 7 bases map to TRBD1. V lost 8 bases to trimming and J lost 4 bases; unmatched junction nucleotides: 7. Germline values: CDR1 ENHRY, CDR2 SYGVKD. The CDR3 has 14 residues. The CDR3 region is CAIQDGTVTGELFF. CDR3 nucleotides: TGTGCCATCCAAGACGGGACAGTCACCGGGGAGCTGTTTTTT.

This rearrangement joins TRBV7-9 to TRBJ2-7, with TRBD1 matching 8 bases. The CDR3 is 15 residues long. Trimming took 5 bases from V and 2 from J; bases not matched to a gene: 8. Per the germline V gene, CDR1 is SEHNR and CDR2 is FQNEAQ (reference sequence). The CDR3 DNA is TGTGCCAGCAGCACCACGGACAGGGTCCCCTACGAGCAGTACTTC. This sequence encodes CASSTTDRVPYEQYF.

This clone was observed a few times. V and J are TRBV2 and TRBJ1-4; a possible D gene is TRBD1 (5 bases). CDR3 length: 13 amino acids. Per germline, CDR1 SNHLY and CDR2 FYNNEI. Trimming stripped 4 bases from V and 6 bases from J, with 9 bases between. This CDR3 is CASSGGGYEKLFF. In DNA form, the CDR3 reads TGTGCCAGCAGTGGTGGGGGTTATGAAAAACTGTTTTTT.

In the case of this clone: Germline is not matched at one junction end, which may reflect a read error. This sequence joins TRBV7-7 and TRBJ2-1; D is unresolved. Germline V CDR1 and CDR2: SSHAT, FNYEAQ (reference sequence). The CDR3 is 16 residues long. Here the CDR3 DNA reads TGTGCTAGCAGCTTAGTTGCTACCGGCTCCTACAATGAGCAGTTCTTC. Its translation: CASSLVATGSYNEQFF.

J is TRBJ1-5 and V is TRBV2; unclear D gene. The CDR3 is 15 residues long. V was clipped by 3 bases and J by 1 base, with 10 bases between them. The germline V gene has CDR1 SNHLY and CDR2 FYNNEI. The CDR3 nucleotides are TGTGCCAGCAGTGAGGATAACCGGAGCAATCAGCCCCAGCATTTT. Translation: CASSEDNRSNQPQHF.

The CDR3 here is CASSQTASGSYEQYF. CDR3 nucleotides: TGCGCCAGCAGCCAGACGGCTAGCGGGAGTTACGAGCAGTACTTC. The rearrangement links TRBV4-3 to TRBJ2-7; 10 nucleotides align to TRBD2. The CDR3 spans 15 residues. V shed 3 bases and J 4 bases; nucleotides not matched to a gene: 6. CDR1 and CDR2 (germline): LGHNA, YSLEER.

V gene TRBV12-2 combines with J gene TRBJ2-3; the D segment call TRBD2 is taken from the table without a DNA check. TRBV12-2 is termed a pseudogene. This CDR3 has 15 residues. The CDR3 DNA follows: TGTGCAAGTCGCGCGGGGGCCTCCCTGAGGTATACGCAGTATTTT. This codes for CASRAGASLRYTQYF.

This clone appeared once. The chain uses TRBV9 and TRBJ1-1; D might be TRBD1 (6 bases). The CDR3 is made up of 14 amino acids. Trimming took 0 bases from V and 3 from J, leaving 9 bases between them. Germline V gene lookup returns CDR1 SGDLS and CDR2 YYNGEE. The CDR3: CASSVAGADTEAFF. The CDR3 region has the DNA TGTGCCAGCAGCGTAGCGGGGGCTGACACTGAAGCTTTCTTT. Drawing the rest from reference TRBV9 and TRBJ1-1, the complete variable domain is DSGVTQTPKHLITATGQRVTLRCSPRSGDLSVYWYQQSLDQGLQFLIQYYNGEERAKGNILERFSAQQFPDLHSELNLSSLELGDSALYFCASSVAGADTEAFFGQGTRLTVV.

The chain recombines TRBV7-9 with TRBJ1-5; D call uncertain. Germline V CDR1 and CDR2: SEHNR, FQNEAQ (reference sequence). The CDR3 runs to 14 residues. V shed 5 bases and J shed 3 bases, with 11 bases lying between them. The CDR3 region is CASSPDGPNQPQHF. The DNA of the CDR3 is TGTGCCAGCAGCCCGGACGGCCCCAATCAGCCCCAGCATTTT.

The rearrangement uses TRBV15 and TRBJ1-1; no clear D gene. The CDR3 loop spans 13 amino acids. V was pared by 5 bases and J by 1 base, with 8 bases between. Germline V gene data show CDR1 as LNHNV and CDR2 as YYDKDF (reference sequence). In DNA, the CDR3 is TGTGCCACCAGCGGGTTTCGGAACACTGAAGCTTTCTTT. The encoded protein is CATSGFRNTEAFF.

The V call is TRBV30, the J call TRBJ2-1, with D perhaps TRBD2 (6 bases). Trimming took 1 base from V and 0 from J, leaving 16 bases between them. Germline CDR1 reads GTSNPN; CDR2 reads SVGIG (reference sequence). The CDR3 is 17 residues long. Here the CDR3 DNA reads TGTGCCTGGAGTGCCTATGGAGGGCGGAGCTCCTACAATGAGCAGTTCTTC. Translation: CAWSAYGGRSSYNEQFF.

This clone was detected only a few times. J is TRBJ1-2 and V is TRBV21-1. TRBV21-1 is described as a pseudogene. This CDR3 is 17 amino acids long. The CDR3 DNA reads TGTGCCAGCAGCTCCAAAATCGGACGCCCCCCTATACGGGGCTACACCTTC. Translating gives CASSSKIGRPPIRGYTF.

The gene calls are TRBV5-4 and TRBJ1-6; weak D call: TRBD1 (5 bases). V was pared by 4 bases and J by 0 bases, with 14 bases between. Germline values: CDR1 SGHNT, CDR2 YYREEE (reference sequence). This CDR3 comprises 17 residues. The CDR3, as DNA: TGTGCCAGCAGCGCCGGGACGGGGAGCTCCTATAATTCACCCCTCCACTTT. Translation gives CASSAGTGSSYNSPLHF.

The chain has TRBV14 and TRBJ2-2, with 11 bases aligning to TRBD2. Germline assignment: CDR1 SGHDN and CDR2 FVKESK. The CDR3 has 16 amino acids. V lost 2 bases to trimming and J lost 3 bases; unmatched junction nucleotides: 2. As DNA, the CDR3 is TGTGCCAGCAGCCAAACTAGCGGGAGTGACACCGGGGAGCTGTTTTTT. Its protein product is CASSQTSGSDTGELFF.

V and J are TRBV19 and TRBJ2-1, with 11 bases aligning to TRBD2. The CDR3 length is 18 residues. Germline CDR1 reads LNHDA; CDR2 reads SQIVND (reference sequence). Trimming removed 1 base from V and 7 bases from J; junction bases left unmatched: 12. The CDR3 DNA is TGTGCCAGTAGTATAGCCCTAATAGCGGGGGGGCCTTCGAATGAGCAGTTCTTC. It yields the protein CASSIALIAGGPSNEQFF. Complete variable domain (other parts from reference TRBV19 and TRBJ2-1): DGGITQSPKYLFRKEGQNVTLSCEQNLNHDAMYWYRQDPGQGLRLIYYSQIVNDFQKGDIAEGYSVSREKKESFPLTVTSAQKNPTAFYLCASSIALIAGGPSNEQFFGPGTRLTVL.

This clone was seen just once. The chain combines TRBV19 with TRBJ1-4; D is possibly TRBD1 (5 bases). V dropped 4 bases and J dropped 4 bases, with 16 bases sitting between them. The CDR3 covers 16 residues. Germline V lookup: CDR1 LNHDA, CDR2 SQIVND (reference sequence). The CDR3 reads CASSTRSGQDNEKLFF. In DNA form, the CDR3 reads TGTGCCAGTAGTACTCGTTCGGGGCAGGATAATGAAAAACTGTTTTTT.

The V and J genes are TRBV6-5 and TRBJ2-7, with no clear D. V was trimmed by 4 bases and J by 5 bases, leaving 15 bases between them. CDR1 and CDR2 (germline): MNHEY, SVGAGI. This CDR3 is 14 amino acids long. The CDR3 nucleotides read TGTGCCAGCAGTTCCCTCTCACTTGGGGACGAGCAGTACTTC. It codes for CASSSLSLGDEQYF.

The chain has TRBV11-2 and TRBJ1-1; no reliable D call. The CDR3 runs to 13 residues. V lost 1 base and J lost 8, with 11 bases in between. Germline lookup yields CDR1 SGHAT and CDR2 FQNNGV. CDR3 sequence: CASSLGRKAEAFF. CDR3 nucleotides: TGTGCCAGCAGCTTAGGACGGAAGGCCGAAGCTTTCTTT.